This T cell receptor beta chain emerged from a study of CD4+ T cells in melanoma. TCRdb keeps only in-frame clones here, not all; method: immunoSEQ multiplex PCR. The repertoire holds about 10,000 clones, approximately 61% seen once, with approximately 14% in the top ten. Points on this clone: Antigen: not known.

The CDR3 is 15 residues long. Germline V lookup: CDR1 SEHNR, CDR2 FQNEAQ (reference sequence). V shed 5 bases and J shed 0 bases, with 12 bases lying between them. Study findings and constraints: A reported correlation linked neoantigen-specific CD4+ T cells to CD8+, macrophage and B cell function. In melanoma, neoantigen-specific CD4+ T cells reportedly differed in differentiation state.

Sequencing used cells from a culture (not recorded whether cultured in vitro). V and J are TRBV7-9 and TRBJ2-3; D is possibly TRBD2 (7 bases). This TCR came from a human donor with melanoma. The CDR3 nucleotides read TGTGCCAGCAGCGGGGGGGGCACGAGCACAGATACGCAGTATTTT. Its protein is CASSGGGTSTDTQYF.